Sequencing of this TCR beta chain was carried out in a study of response to subunit inactivated influenza vaccine. General study points: Authors proposed each seasonal influenza vaccination draws in few new T cells.

As to this clonotype: Antigen unknown.

TCRdb ran MiXCR on the RT-PCR reads and lists one entry per CDR3 protein. The sample lists 600,000 to 850,000 distinct CDR3 sequences; approximately 15% were seen once. The trim removed 2 bases at V and 9 bases at J, leaving 7 bases unmatched. The CDR3 is 15 residues long. The germline V gene encodes CDR1 LGHNA and CDR2 YSLEER. The specimen comprised PBMCs from blood, sampled roughly 2 weeks before vaccination. This receptor was taken from a man aged 50 or older who received an inactivated influenza vaccine. The V and J genes are TRBV4-3 and TRBJ2-1; 10 bases align to TRBD2. DNA of the CDR3: TGCGCCAGCAGCCAACCTAGCGGGAGCGGAGGTGAGCAGTTCTTC. Residues: CASSQPSGSGGEQFF.